The TCR beta chain under discussion was sequenced for a study of cytomegalovirus exposure and HLA in healthy donors. Trimming at V came to 9 bases and at J to 0 bases, leaving 5 bases not matched to a gene. The germline CDR1 and CDR2 sequences are LNHDA and SQIVND (reference sequence). The CDR3 has 16 residues. Vbeta (60) and Jbeta (13) primers were used in the PCR. Clones were sequenced by immunoSEQ multiplex PCR, and TCRdb holds only the in-frame ones, with some missing. The sample holds 130,000 or so clones. The sequence was obtained from a woman between 18 and 29 years old in good health and CMV-seronegative. The sequencing input was PBMCs. The gene calls are TRBV19 and TRBJ2-6; 10 nucleotides line up with TRBD1. Here the CDR3 DNA reads TGTGCCAGCAGACAGGGGGCTTTCTCTGGGGCCAACGTCCTGACTTTC. This translates into CASRQGAFSGANVLTF.